The 5 T cell receptor beta chains given below trace back to one sample, sequenced in a study of T cells in localized non-small cell lung cancer. Assay: immunoSEQ multiplex PCR; the TCRdb copy retains only in-frame clones and omits some. Here the sample spans tens of thousands of clones, about 90% being singletons. The sequences come from peripheral blood mononuclear cells, collected before any cancer treatment. These receptors were collected from a woman aged 35-75 years with stage III lung adenocarcinoma.

The chain couples TRBV4-3 to TRBJ2-7; D perhaps matches TRBD1 (6 bases). CDR3 length equals 14 residues. Per the germline V gene, CDR1 is LGHNA and CDR2 is YSLEER. V was pared by 3 bases and J by 1 base, with 10 bases between. The CDR3: CASSQATGSYEQYF. The CDR3 DNA is TGCGCCAGCAGCCAGGCGACAGGATCCTACGAGCAGTACTTC.

The chain joins TRBV5-1 to TRBJ2-1; 7 bases align to TRBD1. The CDR3 is 14 residues long. The junction had 6 bases not matched to a gene; V was cut back by 4 bases and J by 5 bases. Germline CDR1 reads SGHRS; CDR2 reads YFSETQ. The CDR3 DNA sequence: TGCGCCAGCAGCGGTGGGACAGAACACAATGAGCAGTTCTTC. This codes for CASSGGTEHNEQFF.

The chain combines TRBV2 with TRBJ2-7; unclear D gene. The V and J ends lost 1 base and 0 bases respectively, with 7 bases between them. Per germline, CDR1 SNHLY and CDR2 FYNNEI. The CDR3 length is 14 residues. This CDR3 reads CASSEEKSSYEQYF. CDR3 nucleotides: TGTGCCAGCAGTGAAGAAAAGAGCTCCTACGAGCAGTACTTC. The full variable domain, its missing parts supplied by reference TRBV2 and TRBJ2-7, is EPEVTQTPSHQVTQMGQEVILRCVPISNHLYFYWYRQILGQKVEFLVSFYNNEISEKSEIFDDQFSVERPDGSNFTLKIRSTKLEDSAMYFCASSEEKSSYEQYFGPGTRLTVT.

The J gene is TRBJ2-2, the V gene TRBV5-1, with 10 positions matching TRBD1. The CDR3 totals 15 residues. Per the germline V gene, CDR1 is SGHRS and CDR2 is YFSETQ. With V trimmed by 0 bases and J by 6 bases, 2 bases remained unmatched. This CDR3 reads CASSLGGQGAGELFF. CDR3 nucleotide sequence: TGCGCCAGCAGCTTGGGAGGACAGGGGGCCGGGGAGCTGTTTTTT. The variable domain in full, completed from reference TRBV5-1 and TRBJ2-2, reads KAGVTQTPRYLIKTRGQQVTLSCSPISGHRSVSWYQQTPGQGLQFLFEYFSETQRNKGNFPGRFSGRQFSNSRSEMNVSTLELGDSALYLCASSLGGQGAGELFFGEGSRLTVL.

The chain has TRBV18 and TRBJ1-4; the D is unclear. The CDR3 is made up of 15 amino acids. Germline CDR1 and CDR2: KGHSH and LQKENI. The germline V and J ends were trimmed by 2 bases and 2 bases, with 9 bases remaining between them. CDR3 in DNA: TGTGCCAGCTCACCAATGGAAGGCACTAATGAAAAACTGTTTTTT. Amino acid sequence: CASSPMEGTNEKLFF.